What follows is one T cell receptor beta chain and its context. The target antigen is unknown. The donors were members of the validation cohort comprising approximately 110 subjects, separate from the approximately 630-subject first cohort. This entry belongs to a study of cytomegalovirus exposure and HLA in healthy donors. Study information: In a later analysis, the roughly 130 validation repertoires were reported to have used the same platform as the roughly 700 first-cohort repertoires. General study findings and limits: In the 120 or so validation repertoires, roughly 94% of cluster scores exceeded 0, per a later analysis.

The assay was immunoSEQ multiplex PCR, and TCRdb's table has in-frame clones only and misses some. The sample consists of around 60,000 clones, approximately 90% of them appearing once. Trimming took 0 bases from V and 8 from J; bases not matched to a gene: 6. The CDR3 spans 16 residues. From germline, CDR1 is LNHNV and CDR2 YYDKDF (reference sequence). The source material was PBMCs. The clonotype was recovered from a woman between 18 and 29 years old in good health and CMV-seronegative. The chain recombines TRBV15 with TRBJ2-1; TRBD2 agrees at 11 bases. The CDR3, as DNA: TGTGCCACCAGCAGAGAGATAGCGGGAGGGCGCTATGAGCAGTTCTTC. It encodes CATSREIAGGRYEQFF.